A selection of T cell receptor beta chains follows, all from one sample in a study of OX40 agonist ivuxolimab in advanced cancers. This table comes from immunoSEQ multiplex PCR, and its TCRdb copy is limited to in-frame clones, with some not included. Found here are fewer than 65,000 clones, about 88% of them singletons; the top ten hold under 8%. The specimen was CD4+ or CD8+ T cells sorted from blood, collected in a trial of the OX40 agonist ivuxolimab. The receptors here all came from an adult with an advanced solid tumor such as melanoma, head and neck, liver or kidney cancer. The CDR3 runs from the conserved cysteine through the conserved F or W. A D gene is named only where the DNA matches it firmly. Size is stated for part of the rows, as once, few or many counts, or as a class when the clone is expanded.

clone size	V gene	J gene	D gene	CDR3 length	CDR3 DNA	CDR3 protein
-	TRBV2	TRBJ2-5	-	12	TGTGCCAGCGGAGGTTGGCAAGAGACCCAGTACTTC	CASGGWQETQYF
-	TRBV6-1	TRBJ2-5	-	13	TGTGCCAGCAGTGAATATCAGTTAGGGACCCAGTACTTC	CASSEYQLGTQYF
-	TRBV5-1	TRBJ2-5	-	13	TGCGCCAGCAGCGCACAGGGTCGGGAGACCCAGTACTTC	CASSAQGRETQYF
-	TRBV5-1	TRBJ1-5	TRBD1	15	TGCGCCAGCAGCCCGACAGGGGGTGGCAATCAGCCCCAGCATTTT	CASSPTGGGNQPQHF
-	TRBV4-1	TRBJ2-5	-	15	TGCGCCAGCAGCCAAGTAGAGACTAGAGAGGAGACCCAGTACTTC	CASSQVETREETQYF
-	TRBV2	TRBJ1-2	-	16	TGTGCCAGCAGTGCCTCAGACCCAGGGCCCATCTATGGCTACACCTTC	CASSASDPGPIYGYTF
-	TRBV4-1	TRBJ1-2	-	12	TGCGCCAGCAGCCAAGATGGAAGTGGCTACACCTTC	CASSQDGSGYTF
-	TRBV6-5	TRBJ2-7	TRBD1	14	TGTGCCAGCAGAGACCGGGACAGTAGCTACGAGCAGTACTTC	CASRDRDSSYEQYF
once	TRBV25-1	TRBJ1-2	TRBD1	13	TGTGCCAGCAGTAGTACAGGGGGCTTTGGCTACACCTTC	CASSSTGGFGYTF
-	TRBV7-2	TRBJ2-4	-	18	TGTGCCAGCAGCTTAGAGCCGGCGGCAGGGAGGGCCAAAAACATTCAGTACTTC	CASSLEPAAGRAKNIQYF
-	TRBV30	TRBJ2-3	-	13	TGTGCCTGGGGGTGGTCTAGCACAGATACGCAGTATTTT	CAWGWSSTDTQYF
-	TRBV4-1	TRBJ2-7	-	16	TGCGCCAGCAGCCAGGTGACAGGGAGGGGCTCCTACGAGCAGTACTTC	CASSQVTGRGSYEQYF
-	TRBV9	TRBJ2-1	TRBD2	16	TGTGCCAGCAGCGTAGACCTCCCGACTAGCCACAATGAGCAGTTCTTC	CASSVDLPTSHNEQFF
-	TRBV27	TRBJ2-2	TRBD1	15	TGTGCCAGCAGTTCGGGACAGGGGAGGACCGGGGAGCTGTTTTTT	CASSSGQGRTGELFF
-	TRBV5-1	TRBJ2-2	-	15	TGCGCCAGCAGCTCAGACAGTGGTTTGGCCGGGGAGCTGTTTTTT	CASSSDSGLAGELFF
-	TRBV29-1	TRBJ2-7	TRBD2	13	TGCAGCGTTGGCCCCAGCGGGAATCACGAGCAGTACTTC	CSVGPSGNHEQYF
-	TRBV15	TRBJ2-1	TRBD1	15	TGTGCCACCAGTAAGGGACAGGGTGTATACAATGAGCAGTTCTTC	CATSKGQGVYNEQFF
-	TRBV13	TRBJ1-3	-	16	TGTGCCAGCAGCTTAGACGCGGTTGGAACTGGAAACACCATATATTTT	CASSLDAVGTGNTIYF
-	TRBV29-1	TRBJ1-4	-	11	TGCAGCGTCGAAAAAAATGAAAAACTGTTTTTT	CSVEKNEKLFF
-	TRBV30	TRBJ1-2	TRBD1	15	TGTGCCTGGAGCGTCCGGGACAGGGTTAACTATGGCTACACCTTC	CAWSVRDRVNYGYTF
-	TRBV2	TRBJ1-5	-	12	TGTGCCAGCAGTGAAGGCCCTAAGCCCCAGCATTTT	CASSEGPKPQHF
-	TRBV30	TRBJ2-7	-	15	TGTGCCTGGAGTGTTTTCGCGAGTTCCTCCTACGAGCAGTACTTC	CAWSVFASSSYEQYF
-	TRBV28	TRBJ1-3	-	12	TGTGCCAGCAGTTCCGGGGGCCGCGAAAGTGGATTT	CASSSGGRESGF
-	TRBV30	TRBJ2-5	-	13	TGTGCCTGGAGGGGGCTGTACCAAGAGACCCAGTACTTC	CAWRGLYQETQYF
-	TRBV9	TRBJ2-3	-	14	TGTGCCACTGGAAGGGGGGCGGACACAGATACGCAGTATTTT	CATGRGADTDTQYF
-	TRBV6-1	TRBJ1-5	-	13	TGTGCCAGCAGTGAAATAGGGGGGCAGCCCCAGCATTTT	CASSEIGGQPQHF
-	TRBV7-8	TRBJ2-7	-	13	TGTGCCAGCAGCTTAGTTCTGTTAGGGGAGCAGTACTTC	CASSLVLLGEQYF
once	TRBV5-5	TRBJ1-2	-	15	TGTGCCAGCAGCTTGTTCAGCGTTGGGGACTATGGCTACACCTTC	CASSLFSVGDYGYTF
-	TRBV15	TRBJ1-6	-	16	TGTGCCACCAGCACCAACCCGACGGACTATAATTCACCCCTCCACTTT	CATSTNPTDYNSPLHF
-	TRBV2	TRBJ2-7	TRBD1	14	TGTGCCAGCACCAAGGGACAGGGGGACTACGAGCAGTACTTC	CASTKGQGDYEQYF
-	TRBV9	TRBJ1-5	-	14	TGTGCCAGCAGCGTAGGCGAGGCAATTCAGCCCCAGCATTTT	CASSVGEAIQPQHF
-	TRBV19	TRBJ1-3	-	16	TGTGCCAGTAGTAGGCCGCCGGGGAGGACTGGAAACACCATATATTTT	CASSRPPGRTGNTIYF
-	TRBV19	TRBJ2-7	-	12	TGTGCCAGTAGAGGGCTTTCCTACGAGCAGTACTTC	CASRGLSYEQYF
few	TRBV19	TRBJ2-7	TRBD1	17	TGTGCCAGTAGTGTTGCATCCGGGACAGTCATTTCCTACGAGCAGTACTTC	CASSVASGTVISYEQYF